The 17 T cell receptor beta chains listed next were all sequenced from one sample in a study of control samples from healthy donors and cancer patients. Some clones are missing from TCRdb's copy, which holds only in-frame ones; the method was immunoSEQ multiplex PCR. The table records approximately 37,000 clones, about 93% of them present only once. Sequencing was carried out using blood. These receptors all come from a woman aged 50 to 60 in good health.

V usage is TRBV5-6 and J usage is TRBJ2-4, with 9 bases matching TRBD1. The CDR3 length is 16 residues. The V and J ends lost 4 bases and 7 bases, in that order; junction bases with no gene match: 12. The germline gives CDR1 SGHDT, CDR2 YYEEEE. The CDR3 region has the DNA TGTGCCAGCAGCCTCCCGACCTCCGGGACAGGGAACATTCAGTACTTC. This codes for CASSLPTSGTGNIQYF.

This rearrangement joins TRBV19 to TRBJ1-5; no reliable D call. The CDR3 totals 13 residues. V lost 3 bases, J lost 6 bases, and 9 bases lay in between. Germline V gives CDR1 LNHDA, CDR2 SQIVND (reference sequence). CDR3 DNA sequence: TGTGCCAGTAGTATCTTGGTGGGTCAGCCCCAGCATTTT. As protein: CASSILVGQPQHF.

The rearrangement joins TRBV7-9 to TRBJ2-1, with TRBD2 matching 10 bases. The germline gives CDR1 SEHNR, CDR2 FQNEAQ (reference sequence). V lost 1 base and J lost 9; bases outside the gene matches: 9. The CDR3 spans 16 residues. DNA for the CDR3: TGTGCCAGCAGCTTAGATGGGATAGCGGGGGGAGGTGAGCAGTTCTTC. Translating gives CASSLDGIAGGGEQFF.

The chain joins TRBV7-9 to TRBJ1-1, with 7 nucleotides matching TRBD1. Trimming cost V 3 bases and J 6 bases; bases outside gene matches: 7. Looked up from germline, CDR1 is SEHNR and CDR2 is FQNEAQ (reference sequence). The CDR3 sequence is 14 residues long. This CDR3 is CASSLTGLEPEAFF. DNA of the CDR3: TGTGCCAGCAGCTTGACAGGGTTGGAACCTGAAGCTTTCTTT.

The chain links TRBV19 to TRBJ1-4; D is unresolved. Germline CDR1 and CDR2: LNHDA and SQIVND (reference sequence). CDR3 length: 15 amino acids. The V and J ends lost 5 bases and 8 bases respectively, with 18 bases between them. The CDR3 loop reads CASSRASALLEKLFF. CDR3 nucleotides: TGTGCCAGTAGTCGGGCCAGCGCGCTACTGGAAAAACTGTTTTTT.

The chain employs TRBV6-5 and TRBJ2-1, with 10 bases matching TRBD1. The CDR3 covers 15 residues. CDR1 MNHEY and CDR2 SVGAGI come from the germline V gene. V dropped 5 bases and J dropped 1; count of bases not matched to a gene: 2. CDR3 protein: CASSQDRGSYNEQFF. For the CDR3, the DNA is TGTGCCAGCAGTCAGGACAGGGGGTCCTACAATGAGCAGTTCTTC.

The rearrangement uses TRBV7-3 and TRBJ1-2; D is unclear. This CDR3 spans 16 amino acids. From germline, CDR1 is SGHTA and CDR2 FQGTGA. The V gene lost 5 bases and the J gene lost 4 bases, with 20 bases spanning the gap. DNA of the CDR3: TGTGCCAGCAGCCCGAGGTCGCAGATGCCGGGCTATGGCTACACCTTC. It codes for CASSPRSQMPGYGYTF. Supplemented by reference TRBV7-3 and TRBJ1-2, the full variable domain reads GAGVSQTPSNKVTEKGKYVELRCDPISGHTALYWYRQSLGQGPEFLIYFQGTGAADDSGLPNDRFFAVRPEGSVSTLKIQRTERGDSAVYLCASSPRSQMPGYGYTFGSGTRLTVV.

The rearrangement links TRBV3-1 (or the pseudogene TRBV3-2) to TRBJ1-5; TRBD1 matches at 7 bases. CDR3 size: 14 residues. V shed 1 base and J 7 bases; nucleotides not matched to a gene: 4. Germline V gives CDR1 LGHDT, CDR2 YNNKEL (reference sequence). This CDR3 is CASSQGTGGQPQHF. The CDR3 DNA reads TGTGCCAGCAGCCAAGGGACAGGCGGGCAGCCCCAGCATTTT.

Turning to this clone: The same CDR3 is also encoded by other DNA sequences in this sample. This rearrangement joins TRBV5-1 to TRBJ1-4; D is ambiguous. This CDR3 region has 14 residues. Between the trimmed V and J ends, which lost 0 bases and 1 base, there was a span of 4 bases. Germline lookup yields CDR1 SGHRS and CDR2 YFSETQ. CDR3: CASSLGGTNEKLFF. The DNA for the CDR3 is TGCGCCAGCAGCTTGGGGGGAACTAATGAAAAACTGTTTTTT.

This chain joins TRBV19 and TRBJ1-1, with 8 bases fitting TRBD1. V trimming: 0 bases; J trimming: 1 base; junction bases outside the gene matches: 7. The length of the CDR3 is 17 residues. Looked up from germline, CDR1 is LNHDA and CDR2 is SQIVND (reference sequence). Here the CDR3 DNA reads TGTGCCAGTAGTATAGACCGGACAGGGCACCGGAACACTGAAGCTTTCTTT. Protein product: CASSIDRTGHRNTEAFF.

The chain has TRBV29-1 and TRBJ1-2; D is uncertain. Germline V gene data show CDR1 as SQVTM and CDR2 as ANQGSEA. The V end was cut by 6 bases, the J end by 7 bases, with 9 bases between. The CDR3 is made up of 10 amino acids. The CDR3: CSVDSSGYTF. DNA for the CDR3: TGCAGCGTAGACTCGAGTGGCTACACCTTC.

This chain links TRBV5-1 with TRBJ2-1; unclear D gene. Trimming stripped 4 bases from V and 8 bases from J, with 19 bases between. Germline V gene sequence: CDR1 SGHRS, CDR2 YFSETQ. CDR3 size: 15 residues. This CDR3 reads CASSDVTGLGDEQFF. In DNA, the CDR3 is TGCGCCAGCAGCGACGTAACCGGTTTAGGCGATGAGCAGTTCTTC.

This clone came up a few times. This chain links TRBV19 with TRBJ2-1, with 14 nucleotides matching TRBD2. The CDR3 runs 15 residues. Germline trimming cut 8 bases from V and 9 bases from J; bases unmatched to any gene: 9. Germline CDR1 LNHDA, CDR2 SQIVND (reference sequence). CDR3 sequence: CASLPRTSGGSEQFF. The DNA for the CDR3 is TGTGCCAGTCTTCCCCGGACTAGCGGGGGGAGTGAGCAGTTCTTC.

The chain combines TRBV7-8 with TRBJ1-3; D is ambiguous. Germline V gives CDR1 SGHVS, CDR2 FQNEAQ. V lost 4 bases to trimming and J lost 0 bases, with 13 bases between them. The CDR3 runs 16 residues. The CDR3 DNA follows: TGTGCCAGCAGCTCTCAACCCCCGAGCTCTGGAAACACCATATATTTT. Translated, it gives CASSSQPPSSGNTIYF.

This clone occurred once. The chain is built from TRBV20-1 and TRBJ2-5; unclear D gene. The germline CDR1 and CDR2 sequences are DFQATT and SNEGSKA (reference sequence). This CDR3 spans 12 amino acids. Trimming pared 3 bases from V and 0 bases from J, leaving 5 bases between. The CDR3 loop is CSASNNQETQYF. CDR3 in DNA: TGCAGTGCTAGTAACAACCAAGAGACCCAGTACTTC.

V usage is TRBV3-1 (or the pseudogene TRBV3-2) and J usage is TRBJ1-1; D may be TRBD1 (6 bases). The germline V gene encodes CDR1 LGHDT and CDR2 YNNKEL (reference sequence). Trimming shortened V by 2 bases and J by 5 bases, and 21 bases separated the two germline ends. The CDR3 length is 17 residues. CDR3 in amino acids: CASSQIRTGFRATEAFF. Here the CDR3 DNA reads TGTGCCAGCAGCCAAATTAGAACAGGGTTTAGGGCTACTGAAGCTTTCTTT.

The chain is built from TRBV9 and TRBJ1-4; D may be TRBD1 (5 bases). The V end was cut by 2 bases, the J end by 6 bases, with 11 bases between. The CDR3 is 14 residues long. The germline V gene has CDR1 SGDLS and CDR2 YYNGEE. The CDR3, as DNA: TGTGCCAGCAGCGTCGGGACTGGAGATGAAAAACTGTTTTTT. Protein sequence: CASSVGTGDEKLFF.